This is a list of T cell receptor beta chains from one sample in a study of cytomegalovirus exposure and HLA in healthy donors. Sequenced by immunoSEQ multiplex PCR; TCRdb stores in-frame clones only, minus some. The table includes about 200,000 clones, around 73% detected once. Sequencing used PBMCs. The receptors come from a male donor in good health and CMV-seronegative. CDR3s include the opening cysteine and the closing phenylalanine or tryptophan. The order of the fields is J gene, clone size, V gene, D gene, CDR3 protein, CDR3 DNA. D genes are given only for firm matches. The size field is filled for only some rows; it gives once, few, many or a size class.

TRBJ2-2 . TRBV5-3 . CARSRTTGVITGELFF TGTGCCAGAAGCAGAACCACGGGAGTAATAACCGGGGAGCTGTTTTTT
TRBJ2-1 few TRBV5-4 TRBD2 CASSFFAGGSTYNEQFF TGTGCCAGCAGCTTTTTCGCGGGAGGTAGCACCTACAATGAGCAGTTCTTC
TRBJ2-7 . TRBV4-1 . CASSHEDTQSYEQYF TGCGCCAGCAGCCATGAGGACACTCAATCCTACGAGCAGTACTTC
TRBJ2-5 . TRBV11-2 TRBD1 CASSFLDRPQETQYF TGTGCCAGCAGCTTTCTGGACAGGCCCCAAGAGACCCAGTACTTC
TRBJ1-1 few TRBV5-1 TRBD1 CASSTNRGPSEAFF TGCGCCAGCAGCACGAACAGGGGGCCCTCTGAAGCTTTCTTT
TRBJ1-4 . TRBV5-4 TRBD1 CASSLGGQGNEKLFF TGTGCCAGCAGCTTGGGGGGACAGGGGAATGAAAAACTGTTTTTT
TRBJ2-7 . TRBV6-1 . CASRWTDAYEQYF TGTGCCAGCAGGTGGACTGACGCCTACGAGCAGTACTTC
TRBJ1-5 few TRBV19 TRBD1 CASSSDRVQPQHF TGTGCCAGTAGCTCCGACAGGGTTCAGCCCCAGCATTTT
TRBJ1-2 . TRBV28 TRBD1 CASSWGQGEYGYTF TGTGCCAGCAGTTGGGGACAGGGTGAATATGGCTACACCTTC
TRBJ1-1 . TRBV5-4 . CASSIGGVFGNTEAFF TGTGCCAGCAGCATTGGAGGGGTTTTTGGGAACACTGAAGCTTTCTTT
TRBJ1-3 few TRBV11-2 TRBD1 CASSSGGGNTIYF TGTGCCAGCAGCTCAGGGGGTGGAAACACCATATATTTT
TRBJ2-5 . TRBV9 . CASTFGTHQETQYF TGTGCCAGCACCTTTGGGACTCACCAAGAGACCCAGTACTTC
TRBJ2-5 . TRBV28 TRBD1 CASSLLTGGQETQYF TGTGCCAGCAGTTTGTTGACAGGGGGGCAAGAGACCCAGTACTTC
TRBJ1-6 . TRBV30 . CAWSVQGGPLHF TGTGCCTGGAGTGTACAGGGTGGACCCCTCCACTTT
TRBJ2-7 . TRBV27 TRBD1 CASSLFAGGASYEQYF TGTGCCAGCAGTTTATTTGCAGGGGGCGCCTCCTACGAGCAGTACTTC
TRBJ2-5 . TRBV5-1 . CASSFGNQETQYF TGCGCCAGCAGCTTTGGCAACCAAGAGACCCAGTACTTC
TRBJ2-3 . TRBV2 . CASSLIATPDTQYF TGTGCCAGCAGTCTTATAGCGACCCCGGATACGCAGTATTTT
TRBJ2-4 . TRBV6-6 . CASLGGRQNIQYF TGTGCCAGCCTCGGGGGGCGACAAAACATTCAGTACTTC
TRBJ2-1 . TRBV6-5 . CASGRGNEQFF TGTGCCAGCGGGAGGGGGAATGAGCAGTTCTTC
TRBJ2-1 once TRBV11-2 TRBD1 CASSQRQGRGDEQFF TGTGCCAGCAGCCAAAGACAGGGCCGTGGGGATGAGCAGTTCTTC
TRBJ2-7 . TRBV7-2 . CASSALGGGFYEQYF TGTGCCAGCAGCGCCCTAGGGGGGGGGTTCTACGAGCAGTACTTC
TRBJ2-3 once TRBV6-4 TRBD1 CASSQDRGSDTQYF TGTGCCAGCAGCCAGGACAGGGGGTCAGATACGCAGTATTTT
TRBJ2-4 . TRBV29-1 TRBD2 CSVEDRRTSGLAKNIQYF TGCAGCGTTGAAGATCGGAGGACTAGCGGGCTAGCCAAAAACATTCAGTACTTC
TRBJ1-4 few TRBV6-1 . CASRTGQGSEKLFF TGTGCCAGCAGGACGGGCCAGGGTAGTGAAAAACTGTTTTTT
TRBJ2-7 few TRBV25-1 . CASSEYRGEGAVQYF TGTGCCAGCAGTGAATACAGGGGTGAGGGCGCGGTGCAGTACTTC
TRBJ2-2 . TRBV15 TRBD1 CATSGLTRGLRTGELFF TGTGCCACCAGCGGGTTGACCAGGGGGCTGAGAACCGGGGAGCTGTTTTTT
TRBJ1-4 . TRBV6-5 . CASSYSPSATNEKLFF TGTGCCAGCAGTTACTCACCGAGCGCAACTAATGAAAAACTGTTTTTT
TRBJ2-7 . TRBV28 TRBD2 CASTQAGAAYEQYF TGTGCCAGCACCCAAGCGGGAGCAGCCTACGAGCAGTACTTC
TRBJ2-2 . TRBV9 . CASSPKAGQNTGELFF TGTGCCAGCAGCCCTAAAGCGGGACAGAACACCGGGGAGCTGTTTTTT